This record concerns one TCR beta chain sequence. Its antigen is not identified. The source of the sample is a study of T cell responses to AZD1222 COVID-19 vaccine. Overall study context: Whether given at about 4 or about 12 weeks, second doses were pooled. Study-wide findings and caveats: Unmutated variant regions are reportedly the target of nearly half of TCRs that are spike-specific. Two AZD1222 doses significantly raised spike-specific TCR breadth and depth over controls.

The CDR3 covers 15 residues. The germline V gene encodes CDR1 SNHLY and CDR2 FYNNEI. Deletions cut 5 bases from V and 4 bases from J, with 17 bases between. Some clones are missing from TCRdb's copy, which holds only in-frame ones; the method was immunoSEQ multiplex PCR. The sample lists over 65,000 clones, 85% to 90% occurring once. The chain carries TRBV2 and TRBJ1-1, with D unclear. The source was peripheral blood, collected on day 0 of AZD1222 vaccination. This receptor was identified in an adult in good health. The CDR3 here is CASSPRTLWGTEAFF. CDR3 DNA sequence: TGTGCCAGCAGTCCCCGGACGTTATGGGGCACTGAAGCTTTCTTT.